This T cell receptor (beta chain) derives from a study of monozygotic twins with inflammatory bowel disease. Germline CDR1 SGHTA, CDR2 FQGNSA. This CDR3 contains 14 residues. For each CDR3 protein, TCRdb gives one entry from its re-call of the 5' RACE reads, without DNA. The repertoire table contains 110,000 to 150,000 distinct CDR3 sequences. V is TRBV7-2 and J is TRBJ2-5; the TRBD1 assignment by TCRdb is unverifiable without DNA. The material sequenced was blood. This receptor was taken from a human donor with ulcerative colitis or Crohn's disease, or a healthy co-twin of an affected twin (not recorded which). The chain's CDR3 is CASNYGQGGQTQYF.